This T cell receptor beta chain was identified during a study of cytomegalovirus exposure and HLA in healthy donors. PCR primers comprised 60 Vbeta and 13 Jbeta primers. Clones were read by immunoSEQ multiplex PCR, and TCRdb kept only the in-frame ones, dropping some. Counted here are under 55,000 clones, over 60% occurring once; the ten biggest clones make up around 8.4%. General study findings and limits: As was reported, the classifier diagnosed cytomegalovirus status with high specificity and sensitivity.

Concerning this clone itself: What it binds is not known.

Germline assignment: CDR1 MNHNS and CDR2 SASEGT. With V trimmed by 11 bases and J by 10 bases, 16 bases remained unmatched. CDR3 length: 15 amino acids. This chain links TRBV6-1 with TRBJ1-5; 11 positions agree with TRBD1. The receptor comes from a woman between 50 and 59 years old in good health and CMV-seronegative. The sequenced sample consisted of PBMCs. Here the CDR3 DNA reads TGTGCCTCTTCCCGGGACAGGGGGGACAATTATCCCCAGCATTTT. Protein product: CASSRDRGDNYPQHF.